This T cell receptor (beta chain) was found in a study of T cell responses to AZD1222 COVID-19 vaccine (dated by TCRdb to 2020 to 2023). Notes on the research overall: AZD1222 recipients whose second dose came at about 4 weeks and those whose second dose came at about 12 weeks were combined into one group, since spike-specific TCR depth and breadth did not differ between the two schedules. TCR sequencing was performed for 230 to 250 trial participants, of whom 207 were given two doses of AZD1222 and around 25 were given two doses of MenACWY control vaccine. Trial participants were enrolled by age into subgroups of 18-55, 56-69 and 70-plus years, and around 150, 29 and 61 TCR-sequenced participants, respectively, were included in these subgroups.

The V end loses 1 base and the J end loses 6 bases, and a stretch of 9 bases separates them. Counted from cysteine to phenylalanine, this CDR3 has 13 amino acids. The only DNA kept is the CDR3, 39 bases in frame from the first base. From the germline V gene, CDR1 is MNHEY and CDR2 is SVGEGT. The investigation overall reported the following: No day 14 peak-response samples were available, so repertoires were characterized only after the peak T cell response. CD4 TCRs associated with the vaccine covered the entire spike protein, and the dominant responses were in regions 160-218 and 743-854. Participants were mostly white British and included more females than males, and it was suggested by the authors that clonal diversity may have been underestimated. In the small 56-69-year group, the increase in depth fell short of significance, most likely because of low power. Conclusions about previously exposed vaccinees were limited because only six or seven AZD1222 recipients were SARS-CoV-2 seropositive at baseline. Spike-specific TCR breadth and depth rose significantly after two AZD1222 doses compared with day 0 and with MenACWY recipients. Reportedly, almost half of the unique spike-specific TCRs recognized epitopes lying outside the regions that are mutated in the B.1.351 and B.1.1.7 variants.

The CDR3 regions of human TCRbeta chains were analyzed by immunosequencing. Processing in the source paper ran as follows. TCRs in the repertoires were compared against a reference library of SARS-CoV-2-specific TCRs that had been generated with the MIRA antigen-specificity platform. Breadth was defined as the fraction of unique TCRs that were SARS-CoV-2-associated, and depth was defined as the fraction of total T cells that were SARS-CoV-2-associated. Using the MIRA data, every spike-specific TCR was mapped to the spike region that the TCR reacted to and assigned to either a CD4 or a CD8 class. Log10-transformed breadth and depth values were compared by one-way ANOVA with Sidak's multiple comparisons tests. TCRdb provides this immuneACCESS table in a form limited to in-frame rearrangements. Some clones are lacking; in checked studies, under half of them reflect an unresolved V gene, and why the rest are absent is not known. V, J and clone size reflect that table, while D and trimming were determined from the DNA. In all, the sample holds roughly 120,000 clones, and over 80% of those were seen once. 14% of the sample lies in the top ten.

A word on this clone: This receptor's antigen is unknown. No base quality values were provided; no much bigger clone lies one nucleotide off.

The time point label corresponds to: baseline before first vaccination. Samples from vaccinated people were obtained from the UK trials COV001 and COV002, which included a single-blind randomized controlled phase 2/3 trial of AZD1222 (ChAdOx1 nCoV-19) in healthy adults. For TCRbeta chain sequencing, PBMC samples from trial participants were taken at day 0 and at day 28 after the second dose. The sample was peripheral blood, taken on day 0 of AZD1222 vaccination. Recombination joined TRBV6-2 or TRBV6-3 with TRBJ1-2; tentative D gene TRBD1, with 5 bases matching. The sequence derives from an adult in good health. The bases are TGTGCCAGCAGTTACTGGGGGTCTGATGGCTACACCTTC. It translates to CASSYWGSDGYTF.